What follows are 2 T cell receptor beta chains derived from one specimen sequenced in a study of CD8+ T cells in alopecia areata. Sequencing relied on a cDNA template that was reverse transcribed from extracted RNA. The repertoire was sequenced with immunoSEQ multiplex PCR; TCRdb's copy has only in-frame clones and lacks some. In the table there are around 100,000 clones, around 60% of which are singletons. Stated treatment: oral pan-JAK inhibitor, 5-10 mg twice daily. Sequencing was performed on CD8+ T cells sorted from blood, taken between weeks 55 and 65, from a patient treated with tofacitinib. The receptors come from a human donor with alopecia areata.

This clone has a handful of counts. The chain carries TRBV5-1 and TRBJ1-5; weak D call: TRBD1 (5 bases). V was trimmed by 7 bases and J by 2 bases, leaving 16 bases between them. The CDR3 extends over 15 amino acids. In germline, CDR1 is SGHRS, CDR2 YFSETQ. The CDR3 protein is CASRKGWWGNQPQHF. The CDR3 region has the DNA TGCGCCAGCCGGAAGGGGTGGTGGGGCAATCAGCCCCAGCATTTT.

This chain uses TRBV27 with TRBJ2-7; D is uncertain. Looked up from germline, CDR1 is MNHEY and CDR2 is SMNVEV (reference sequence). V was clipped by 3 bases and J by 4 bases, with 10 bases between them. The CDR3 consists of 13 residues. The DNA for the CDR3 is TGTGCCAGCAGTTTTGTTCCCGGTTACGAGCAGTACTTC. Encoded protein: CASSFVPGYEQYF.